This T cell receptor beta chain was obtained from a study of blood T cell repertoires in COVID-19. The wider study: The samples span acute and convalescent COVID-19 from the United States, Italy and Spain. PBMCs, B-cell-depleted T cells, or T cells were the source of the cDNA or gDNA that made up the material.

The CDR3 totals 17 residues. The germline V gene encodes CDR1 SGHDT and CDR2 YYEEEE. J was trimmed by 9 bases and V by 4 bases; bases with no gene match: 18. Generated by immunoSEQ multiplex PCR, the TCRdb table keeps only in-frame clones and is missing some. The sample contains more than 110,000 clones, over 65% of which appear only once. The sample was peripheral blood. The chain is built from TRBV5-6 and TRBJ2-1; TRBD2 matches 8 bases. The clonotype comes from a woman older than 75 with active or convalescent COVID-19. The CDR3 loop reads CASSLTAGGRSITEQFF. The CDR3 region has the DNA TGTGCCAGCAGCCTCACGGCGGGGGGCCGAAGTATTACTGAGCAGTTCTTC.